This TCR beta chain was sequenced in a study of shared clonotypes between healthy human individuals. For the study at large: Each donor had three CD4 naive, three CD4 memory, two CD8 naive and one CD8 memory plate.

All donors were Caucasian adults living in Nashville, Tennessee. Profiling relied on immunoSEQ multiplex PCR, and the TCRdb table lists in-frame clones only, not all of them. The sample includes about 1 million clones, around 75% seen only once; the top ten take about 1.5%. Trimming took off 3 bases at V and 6 bases at J, with 12 bases between the two ends. The CDR3 sequence is 12 residues long. Germline loops: CDR1 SQVTM, CDR2 ANQGSEA. The chain links TRBV29-1 to TRBJ2-7; no definite D call. Sequencing used memory CD4+ T cells sorted from blood. Stated subset: CD45RA-negative fraction. The receptor's source is a man aged 18 to 29 in good health. The CDR3 bases are TGCAGCGTTGATCGTAGCCCGGGCGAGCAGTACTTC. This encodes CSVDRSPGEQYF.